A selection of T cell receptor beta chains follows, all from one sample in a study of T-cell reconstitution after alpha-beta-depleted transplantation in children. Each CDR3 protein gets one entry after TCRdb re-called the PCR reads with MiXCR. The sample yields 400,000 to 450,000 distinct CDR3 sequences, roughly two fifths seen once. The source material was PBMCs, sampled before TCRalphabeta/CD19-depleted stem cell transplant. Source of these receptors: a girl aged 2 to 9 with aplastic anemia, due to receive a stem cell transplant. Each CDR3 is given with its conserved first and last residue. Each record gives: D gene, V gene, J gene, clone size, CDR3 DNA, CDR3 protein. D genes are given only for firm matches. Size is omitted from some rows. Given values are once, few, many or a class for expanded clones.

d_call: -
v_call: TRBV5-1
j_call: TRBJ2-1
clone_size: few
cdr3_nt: TGCGCCAGCAGCCTGTACTTTCAGAGGGGGGACAATGAGCAGTTCTTC
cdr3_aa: CASSLYFQRGDNEQFF

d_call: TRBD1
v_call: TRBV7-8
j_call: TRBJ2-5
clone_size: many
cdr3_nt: TGTGCCAGCAGCTTCCCGGACAGGGGCCAAGAGACCCAGTACTTC
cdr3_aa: CASSFPDRGQETQYF

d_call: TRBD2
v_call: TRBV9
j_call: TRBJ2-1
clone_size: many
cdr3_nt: TGTGCCAGCAGCGTAGAACTAGCGGGAAAGAATGAGCAGTTCTTC
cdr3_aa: CASSVELAGKNEQFF

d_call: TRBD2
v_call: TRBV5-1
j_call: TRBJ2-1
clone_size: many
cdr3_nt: TGCGCCAGCAGCGAGGGACTAGCGGGGGGGTACAATGAGCAGTTCTTC
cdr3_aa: CASSEGLAGGYNEQFF

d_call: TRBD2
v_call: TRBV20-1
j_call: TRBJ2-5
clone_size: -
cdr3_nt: TGCAGTGCTAGAGATGCGGGAGGTAGAAAGACCCAGTACTTC
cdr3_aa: CSARDAGGRKTQYF

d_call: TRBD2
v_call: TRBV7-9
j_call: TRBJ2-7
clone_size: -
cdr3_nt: TGTGCCAGCAGCTTTGGCGGGGGGATTCTCGAGCAGTACTTC
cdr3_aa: CASSFGGGILEQYF

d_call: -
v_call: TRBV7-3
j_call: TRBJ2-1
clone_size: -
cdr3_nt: TGTGCCAGCAGCCTCCACTACTTTTCTAGCGCATATTACTTCGGTGAGCAGTTCTTC
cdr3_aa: CASSLHYFSSAYYFGEQFF

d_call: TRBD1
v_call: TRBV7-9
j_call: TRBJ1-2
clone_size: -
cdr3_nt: TGTGCCAGCAGCAATCATAACAGGGGTAACCTATCTGGCTACACCTTC
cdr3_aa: CASSNHNRGNLSGYTF

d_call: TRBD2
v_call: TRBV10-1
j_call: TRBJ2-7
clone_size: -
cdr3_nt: TGCGCCAGCAGTGAGGGAGGACTAGCGGGAAACGTCTACGAGCAGTACTTC
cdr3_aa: CASSEGGLAGNVYEQYF

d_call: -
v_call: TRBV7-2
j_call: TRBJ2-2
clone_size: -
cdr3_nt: TGTGCCAGCAGCTTAGTCGCCATTGACGCCGGGGAGCTGTTTTTT
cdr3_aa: CASSLVAIDAGELFF

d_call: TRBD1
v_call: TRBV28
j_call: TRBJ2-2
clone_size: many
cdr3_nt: TGTGCCAGCCGGACAGGGGTGGACACCGGGGAGCTGTTTTTT
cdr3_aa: CASRTGVDTGELFF

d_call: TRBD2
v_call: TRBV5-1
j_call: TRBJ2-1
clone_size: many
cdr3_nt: TGCGCCAGCAGCCCTGGGGGGGGTAGCTCCTACAATGAGCAGTTCTTC
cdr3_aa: CASSPGGGSSYNEQFF

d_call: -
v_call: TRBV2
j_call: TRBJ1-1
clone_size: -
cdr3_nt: TGTGCCAGCAGTGTACGAGGAACTGAAGCTTTCTTT
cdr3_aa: CASSVRGTEAFF

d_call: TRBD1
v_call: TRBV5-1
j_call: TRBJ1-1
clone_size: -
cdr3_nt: TGCGCCAGCAGCAACGGACAGGGGGCTTTGGACACTGAAGCTTTCTTT
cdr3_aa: CASSNGQGALDTEAFF

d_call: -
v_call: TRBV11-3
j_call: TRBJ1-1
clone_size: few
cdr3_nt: TGTGCCAGCAGCTCATACAGGAACACTGAAGCTTTCTTT
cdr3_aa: CASSSYRNTEAFF

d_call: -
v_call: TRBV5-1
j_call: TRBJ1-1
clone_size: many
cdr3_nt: TGCGCCAGCAGCCTCCCGGGGGGGACTGAAGCTTTCTTT
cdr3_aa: CASSLPGGTEAFF

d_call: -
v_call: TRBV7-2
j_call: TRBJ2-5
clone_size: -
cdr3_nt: TGTGCCAGCAGCTTAGCGTGGCGGAGGGGATTTCAAGAGACCCAGTACTTC
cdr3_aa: CASSLAWRRGFQETQYF

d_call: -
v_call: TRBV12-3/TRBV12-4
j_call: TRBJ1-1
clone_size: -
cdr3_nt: TGTGCCAGCAGGGCGGGACGAGCCAACACTGAAGCTTTCTTT
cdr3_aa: CASRAGRANTEAFF

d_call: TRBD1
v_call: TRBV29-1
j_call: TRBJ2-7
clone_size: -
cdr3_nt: TGCAGCGTTCGACCTACAGGGGTCCACTACGAGCAGTACTTC
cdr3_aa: CSVRPTGVHYEQYF

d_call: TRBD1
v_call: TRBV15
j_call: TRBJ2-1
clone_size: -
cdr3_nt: TGTGCCACCTACGCAGGGGGTCTCTCCTACAATGAGCAGTTCTTC
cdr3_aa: CATYAGGLSYNEQFF

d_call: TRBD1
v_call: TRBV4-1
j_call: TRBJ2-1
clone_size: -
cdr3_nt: TGCGCCAGCAGCCATCTTCCGGGACAGGGGGCAGTAAATGAGCAGTTCTTC
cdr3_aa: CASSHLPGQGAVNEQFF

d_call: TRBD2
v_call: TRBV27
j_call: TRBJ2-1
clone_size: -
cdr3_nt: TGTGCCAGCACCATGCAAGGACTAGCGGGCAACAATGAGCAGTTCTTC
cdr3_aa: CASTMQGLAGNNEQFF

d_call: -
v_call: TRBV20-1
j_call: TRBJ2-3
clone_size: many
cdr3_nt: TGCAGTGCTAGGAGGGCGGCTAGCACAGATACGCAGTATTTT
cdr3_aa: CSARRAASTDTQYF

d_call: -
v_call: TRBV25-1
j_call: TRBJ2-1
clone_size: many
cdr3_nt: TGTGCCAGCAGTGGGACCGGGACTGGACCCGAGTCAGTTTACAATGAGCAGTTCTTC
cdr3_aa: CASSGTGTGPESVYNEQFF

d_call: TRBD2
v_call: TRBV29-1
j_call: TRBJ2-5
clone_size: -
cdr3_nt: TGCAGCGCCAGGGGACTAGCGTACCCCATGGAGACCCAGTACTTC
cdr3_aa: CSARGLAYPMETQYF

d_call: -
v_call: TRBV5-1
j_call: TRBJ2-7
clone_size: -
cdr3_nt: TGCGCCAGCAGCTTGGGGGCCGTGGGCTCCTACGAGCAGTACTTC
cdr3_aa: CASSLGAVGSYEQYF

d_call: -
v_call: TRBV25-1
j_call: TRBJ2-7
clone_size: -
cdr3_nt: TGTGCCAGCAGTAGGGGACTTAACTACGAGCAGTACTTC
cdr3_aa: CASSRGLNYEQYF

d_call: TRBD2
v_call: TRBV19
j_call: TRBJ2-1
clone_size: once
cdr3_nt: TGTGCCAGTAGTAGGGGACTAGCGGGAGGGCCCCCCTACAATGAGCAGTTCTTC
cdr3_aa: CASSRGLAGGPPYNEQFF

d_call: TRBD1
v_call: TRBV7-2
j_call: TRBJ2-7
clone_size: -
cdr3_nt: TGTGCCAGCAGCCCTAGGACAGGCAACGAGCAGTACTTC
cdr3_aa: CASSPRTGNEQYF

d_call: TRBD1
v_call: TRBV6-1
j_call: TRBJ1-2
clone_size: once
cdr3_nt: TGTGCCAGCAAAAAGGGACAGGGGCATAACTATGGCTACACCTTC
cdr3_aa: CASKKGQGHNYGYTF

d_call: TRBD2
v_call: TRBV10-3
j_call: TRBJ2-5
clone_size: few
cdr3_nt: TGTGCCATCAGTGAGTCATTAGCGGGAAGAGGAGGGGAGACCCAGTACTTC
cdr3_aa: CAISESLAGRGGETQYF

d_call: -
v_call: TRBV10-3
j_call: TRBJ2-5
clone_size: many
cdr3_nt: TGTGCCATCAGTGGAACAGGGCAAGAGACCCAGTACTTC
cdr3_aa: CAISGTGQETQYF

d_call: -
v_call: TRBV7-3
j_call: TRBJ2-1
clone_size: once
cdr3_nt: TGTGCCAGCACCCCGGCAGCCTCCTACAATGAGCAGTTCTTC
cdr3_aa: CASTPAASYNEQFF

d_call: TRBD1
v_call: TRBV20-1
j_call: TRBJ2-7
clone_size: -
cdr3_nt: TGCAGTGCTAGAGGACAGGGGCACCACGAGCAGTACTTC
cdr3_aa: CSARGQGHHEQYF

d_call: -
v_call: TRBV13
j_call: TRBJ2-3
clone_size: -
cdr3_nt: TGTGCCAGTCAGTTCAGGGGCACAGATACGCAGTATTTT
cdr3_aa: CASQFRGTDTQYF

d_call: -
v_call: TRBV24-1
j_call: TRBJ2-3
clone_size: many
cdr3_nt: TGTGCCACCAGTGATTCCGGCGACTCGAGCACAGATACGCAGTATTTT
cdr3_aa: CATSDSGDSSTDTQYF

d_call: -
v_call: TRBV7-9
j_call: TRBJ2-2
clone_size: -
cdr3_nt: TGTGCCAGCAGCTTAGGGCGGCAAAACACCGGGGAGCTGTTTTTT
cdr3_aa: CASSLGRQNTGELFF

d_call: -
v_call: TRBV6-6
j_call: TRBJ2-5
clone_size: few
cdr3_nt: TGTGCCAGCAGTGACGAAGACCAAGAGACCCAGTACTTC
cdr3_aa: CASSDEDQETQYF

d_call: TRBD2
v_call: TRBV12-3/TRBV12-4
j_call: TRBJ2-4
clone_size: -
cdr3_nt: TGTGCCAGCAGTCAGGGGACTAGCGGAAACATTCAGTACTTC
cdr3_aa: CASSQGTSGNIQYF

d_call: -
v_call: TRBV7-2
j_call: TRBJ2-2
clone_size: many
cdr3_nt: TGTGCCAGCAGCATCGGACTCACCGGGGAGCTGTTTTTT
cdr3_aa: CASSIGLTGELFF

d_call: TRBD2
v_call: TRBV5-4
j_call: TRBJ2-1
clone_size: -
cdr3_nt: TGTGCCAGCAGCTTTGCCTATAGCGGGAGCCATGAGCAGTTCTTC
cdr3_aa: CASSFAYSGSHEQFF

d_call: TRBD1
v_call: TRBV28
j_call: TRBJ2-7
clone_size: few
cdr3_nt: TGTGCCAGCAGGACAATCGGGACAGGGCACTACGAGCAGTACTTC
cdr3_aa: CASRTIGTGHYEQYF

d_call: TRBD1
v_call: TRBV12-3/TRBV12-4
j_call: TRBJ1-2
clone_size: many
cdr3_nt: TGTGCCAGCACCCCTTTCGGGACAGGGGGCCTGGCTAACTATGGCTACACCTTC
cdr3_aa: CASTPFGTGGLANYGYTF

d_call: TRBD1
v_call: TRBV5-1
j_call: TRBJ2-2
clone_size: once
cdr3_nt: TGCGCCAGCAGCGGGACAGGGGGCCTCACCGGGGAGCTGTTTTTT
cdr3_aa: CASSGTGGLTGELFF

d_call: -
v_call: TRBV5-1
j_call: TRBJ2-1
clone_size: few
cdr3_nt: TGCGCCAGCAGCTTGGACAGGCTTTATGAGCAGTTCTTC
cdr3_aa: CASSLDRLYEQFF

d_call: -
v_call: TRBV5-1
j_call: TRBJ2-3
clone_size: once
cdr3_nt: TGCGCCAGCAGCTCGACAGAGAGCGCAGATACGCAGTATTTT
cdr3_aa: CASSSTESADTQYF

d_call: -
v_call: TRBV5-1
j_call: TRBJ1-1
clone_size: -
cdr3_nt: TGCGCCAGCAGTCCTACAGAGGCAAATGAAGCTTTCTTT
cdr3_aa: CASSPTEANEAFF

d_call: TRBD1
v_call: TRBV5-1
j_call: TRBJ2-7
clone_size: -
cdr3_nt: TGCGCCAGCAGTTTTTTCGGGACAGACGACTACGAGCAGTACTTC
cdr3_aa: CASSFFGTDDYEQYF

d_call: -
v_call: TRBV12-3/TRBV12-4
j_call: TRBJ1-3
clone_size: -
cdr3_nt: TGTGCCAGCAGTCCTCCGACAGGAGTTTCTGGAAACACCATATATTTT
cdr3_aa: CASSPPTGVSGNTIYF

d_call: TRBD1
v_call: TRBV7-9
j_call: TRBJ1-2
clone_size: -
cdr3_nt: TGTGCCAGCAGCTACGGACAGGGTTCCCACTATGGCTACACCTTC
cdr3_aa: CASSYGQGSHYGYTF

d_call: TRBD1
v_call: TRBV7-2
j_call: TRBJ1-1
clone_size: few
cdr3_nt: TGTGCCAGCAGGCCACGGACAGGGAACACTGAAGCTTTCTTT
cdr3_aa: CASRPRTGNTEAFF

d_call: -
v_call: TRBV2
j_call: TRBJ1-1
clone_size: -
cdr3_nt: TGTGCCAGCAGTGAAGTGGAGGTCGGGAGGGCTTTCTTT
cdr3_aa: CASSEVEVGRAFF

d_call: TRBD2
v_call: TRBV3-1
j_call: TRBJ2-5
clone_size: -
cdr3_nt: TGTGCCAGCAGCCTCATAACTGCGTGGCGGGAGCAAGAGACCCAGTACTTC
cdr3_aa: CASSLITAWREQETQYF

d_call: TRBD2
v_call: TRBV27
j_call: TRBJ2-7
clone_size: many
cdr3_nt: TGTGCCAGCAGTTCTTACCTAGCGGGAGGGCCAGTAGAGCAGTACTTC
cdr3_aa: CASSSYLAGGPVEQYF

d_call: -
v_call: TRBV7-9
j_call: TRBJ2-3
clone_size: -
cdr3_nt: TGTGCCAGCAGCTTTCCAATTCCAACAGATACGCAGTATTTT
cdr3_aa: CASSFPIPTDTQYF

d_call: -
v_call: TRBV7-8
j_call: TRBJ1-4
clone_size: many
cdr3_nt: TGTGCCAGCAGCTCTCGGACGGGTAATGAAAAACTGTTTTTT
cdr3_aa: CASSSRTGNEKLFF

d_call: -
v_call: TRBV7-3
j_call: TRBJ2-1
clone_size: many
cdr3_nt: TGTGCCAGCGGGACGGACGGAAAGCCCAATGAGCAGTTCTTC
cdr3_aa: CASGTDGKPNEQFF

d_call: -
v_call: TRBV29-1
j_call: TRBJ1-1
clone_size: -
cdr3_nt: TGCAGCGTTGAAGCCGGTAGTCTCACTGAAGCTTTCTTT
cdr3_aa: CSVEAGSLTEAFF

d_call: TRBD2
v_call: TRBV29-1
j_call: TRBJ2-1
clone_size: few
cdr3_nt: TGCAGCGGGGTACCTAGCGGGGGGTGGGATGAGCAGTTCTTC
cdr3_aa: CSGVPSGGWDEQFF

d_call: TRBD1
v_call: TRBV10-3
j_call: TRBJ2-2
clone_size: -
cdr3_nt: TGTGCCACCCAGGGGGTGAATACCGGGGAGCTGTTTTTT
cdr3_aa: CATQGVNTGELFF